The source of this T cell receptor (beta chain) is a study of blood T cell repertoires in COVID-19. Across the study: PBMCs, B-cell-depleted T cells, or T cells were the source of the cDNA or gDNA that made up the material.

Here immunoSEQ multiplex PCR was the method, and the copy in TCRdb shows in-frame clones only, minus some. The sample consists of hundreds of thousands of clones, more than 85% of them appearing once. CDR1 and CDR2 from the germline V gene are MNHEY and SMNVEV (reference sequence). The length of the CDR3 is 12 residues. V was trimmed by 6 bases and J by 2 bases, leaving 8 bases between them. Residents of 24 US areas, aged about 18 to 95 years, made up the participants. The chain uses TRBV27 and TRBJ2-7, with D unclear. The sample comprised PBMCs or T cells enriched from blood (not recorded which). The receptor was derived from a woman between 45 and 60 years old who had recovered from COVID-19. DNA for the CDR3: TGTGCCAGCAGGAGGCATACCTACGAGCAGTACTTC. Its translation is CASRRHTYEQYF.